The clone carrying this T cell receptor beta chain has just one count. This sample is part of a study of T cell responses to AZD1222 COVID-19 vaccine. Data came from immunoSEQ multiplex PCR; TCRdb stores just in-frame clones and leaves some out. The sample carries 150,000 or so clones, nearly 95% recorded once. Sequencing was performed on peripheral blood, taken on day 0 of AZD1222 vaccination. The TCR comes from an adult in good health.

CDR3 sequence (DNA): TGTGCCAGCAGCTTGGGCCCACCAGGCTACCCCCTTCAGCCCCAGCATTTT. Residues: CASSLGPPGYPLQPQHF. This chain joins TRBV5-8 and TRBJ1-5; D remains unclear. CDR3 size: 17 residues. Germline assignment: CDR1 SGHTS and CDR2 YDEGEE. The V end lost 0 bases, the J end lost 6 bases, and 19 bases lay between the germline ends.